This entry describes one TCR beta chain. Germline loops: CDR1 SQVTM, CDR2 ANQGSEA. The CDR3 extends over 11 amino acids. V was clipped by 4 bases and J by 8 bases, with 11 bases between them. MiXCR, run by TCRdb on the RT-PCR reads, gives a single entry per CDR3 protein. This table holds approximately 24,000 distinct CDR3 sequences, around 40% found once. The data originate from a study of patients and donors after allogeneic stem cell transplantation. This TCR derives from a human donor who was either an allogeneic HSCT recipient or a stem cell or donor lymphocyte infusion donor (not recorded which). It is not recorded whose cells these are; they may come from a transplant donor. The sample comprised blood, either unsorted or a sorted T cell fraction (not recorded which). V gene TRBV29-1 combines with J gene TRBJ1-1; D uncertain. This chain's CDR3 is CSVARSREAFF. The CDR3 bases are TGCAGCGTTGCTCGTAGCCGAGAAGCTTTCTTT.